This T cell receptor beta chain was identified during a study of STAT3 mutations in large granular lymphocyte leukemia. For the study at large: Around two fifths of treated T-LGLL patients showed hematologic response to immunosuppression. Notes on the study in general: A small but highly pathogenic clone may have been missed. In T-cell large granular lymphocyte leukemia, about half of patients showed multiple immunodominant subclonotypes. Clonal expansion was inferred from other time points because no sample existed at each clone's first appearance.

Notes on this clone: Its antigen is not identified.

The protocol was immunoSEQ multiplex PCR, while the TCRdb copy is restricted to in-frame clones and leaves out a portion. The data show fewer than 650 clones, about 45% seen once. CDR1 is SGHTA, CDR2 FQGNSA, per germline. The CDR3 extends over 14 amino acids. Trimming stripped 5 bases from V and 1 base from J, with 8 bases between. The specimen was peripheral blood mononuclear cells. This receptor was taken from a woman between 45 and 60 years old with T-cell large granular lymphocyte leukemia. Some clones in this sample may be carry-over from other donors' samples. The chain couples TRBV7-2 to TRBJ2-2, with a weak D call TRBD1 (5 bases). The CDR3 loop reads CASSPQGNTGELFF. For the CDR3, the DNA is TGTGCCAGCAGCCCTCAGGGGAACACCGGGGAGCTGTTTTTT.